This TCR beta chain was captured in a study of spatial heterogeneity in lung cancer. Study outcomes and limitations: The number of expanded tumor alpha and beta chains correlated with mutation number. Ubiquitous nonsynonymous mutations were tracked by counts of ubiquitous expanded TCRs, and regional ones by counts of regional expanded TCRs.

Comments on this clonotype: Its antigen is unknown.

Individually, TCR cDNA molecules were each labelled with a unique molecular identifier. TCRdb redid the calling of the 5' RACE reads with MiXCR, one entry per CDR3 protein. The data hold 9,500 to 13,000 distinct CDR3 sequences, with around 10% observed a single time. Looked up from germline, CDR1 is MNHEY and CDR2 is SVGAGI. Trimming shortened V by 5 bases and J by 2 bases, and 9 bases separated the two germline ends. The CDR3 totals 13 residues. Time point given: sample taken at primary tumor resection. Samples came from roughly 72 TRACERx patients with untreated early-stage lung cancer. Whole RNA, isolated from tumor, nontumor lung or frozen PBMC, was sequenced without prior sorting.

This sequence originates from a female donor with early-stage non-small cell lung cancer. The rearrangement joins TRBV6-5 to TRBJ1-2; the D is unclear. Material: lung tumor tissue, obtained at surgery. The CDR3, as DNA: TGTGCCAGCAGTATAAAGTCCAACTATGGCTACACCTTC. Translating gives CASSIKSNYGYTF.